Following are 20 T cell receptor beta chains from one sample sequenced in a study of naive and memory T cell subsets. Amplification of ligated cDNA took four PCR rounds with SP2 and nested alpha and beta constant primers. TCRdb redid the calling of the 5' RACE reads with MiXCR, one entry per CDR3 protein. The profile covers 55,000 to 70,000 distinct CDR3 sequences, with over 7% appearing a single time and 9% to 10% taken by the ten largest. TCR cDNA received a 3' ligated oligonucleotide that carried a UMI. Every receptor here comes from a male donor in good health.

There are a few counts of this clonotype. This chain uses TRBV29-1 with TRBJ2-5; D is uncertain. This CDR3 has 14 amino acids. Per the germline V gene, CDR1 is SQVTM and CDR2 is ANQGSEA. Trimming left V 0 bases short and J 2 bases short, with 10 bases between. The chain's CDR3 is CSVEEVAKQETQYF. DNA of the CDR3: TGCAGCGTTGAAGAGGTGGCGAAACAAGAGACCCAGTACTTC.

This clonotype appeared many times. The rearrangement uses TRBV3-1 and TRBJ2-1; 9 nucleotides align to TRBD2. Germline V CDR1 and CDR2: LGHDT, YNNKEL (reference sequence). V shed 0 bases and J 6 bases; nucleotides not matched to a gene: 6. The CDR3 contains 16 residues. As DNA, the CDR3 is TGTGCCAGCAGCCAAGATTCCCTAGCGGGGAGCAATGAGCAGTTCTTC. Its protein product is CASSQDSLAGSNEQFF.

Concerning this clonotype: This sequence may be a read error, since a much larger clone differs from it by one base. The CDR3 nucleotides are TGTACCAGCAGTTTAACACAGGGCTACGAGCAGTACTTC. This sequence encodes CTSSLTQGYEQYF. The rearrangement links TRBV12-3 or TRBV12-4 to TRBJ2-7, with D perhaps matching TRBD1 (6 bases). CDR3 length equals 13 residues.

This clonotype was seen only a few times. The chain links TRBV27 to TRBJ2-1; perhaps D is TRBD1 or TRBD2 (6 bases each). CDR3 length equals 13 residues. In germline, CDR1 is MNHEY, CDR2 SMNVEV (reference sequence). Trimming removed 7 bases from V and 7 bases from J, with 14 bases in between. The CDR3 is CASTTGAVNEQFF. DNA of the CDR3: TGTGCCAGCACCACGGGGGCGGTGAATGAGCAGTTCTTC.

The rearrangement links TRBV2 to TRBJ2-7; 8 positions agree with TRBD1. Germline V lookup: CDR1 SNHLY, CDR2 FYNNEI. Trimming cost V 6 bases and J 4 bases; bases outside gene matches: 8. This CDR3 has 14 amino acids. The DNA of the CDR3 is TGTGCCAGCAGCACCACAGGGGGACGATACGAGCAGTACTTC. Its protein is CASSTTGGRYEQYF. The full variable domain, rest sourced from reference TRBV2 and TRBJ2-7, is EPEVTQTPSHQVTQMGQEVILRCVPISNHLYFYWYRQILGQKVEFLVSFYNNEISEKSEIFDDQFSVERPDGSNFTLKIRSTKLEDSAMYFCASSTTGGRYEQYFGPGTRLTVT.

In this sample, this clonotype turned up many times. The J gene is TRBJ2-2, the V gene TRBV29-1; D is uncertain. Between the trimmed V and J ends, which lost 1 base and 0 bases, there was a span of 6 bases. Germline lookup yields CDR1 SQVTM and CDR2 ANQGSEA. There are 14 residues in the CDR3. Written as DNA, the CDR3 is TGCAGCGTTGAAGTTGCCTCGAACACCGGGGAGCTGTTTTTT. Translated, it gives CSVEVASNTGELFF.

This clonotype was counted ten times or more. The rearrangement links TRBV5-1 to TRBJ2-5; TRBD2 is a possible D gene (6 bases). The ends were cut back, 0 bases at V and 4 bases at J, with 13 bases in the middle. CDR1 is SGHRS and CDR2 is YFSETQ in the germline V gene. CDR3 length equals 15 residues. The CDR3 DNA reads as TGCGCCAGCAGCTTGGGGCCCGGGGAGGTAGAGACCCAGTACTTC. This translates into CASSLGPGEVETQYF.

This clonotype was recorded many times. The CDR3 sequence: CASSYPGSAEAFF. The CDR3 coding sequence is TGTGCCAGCAGTTACCCGGGTTCGGCTGAAGCTTTCTTT. The chain employs TRBV6-5 and TRBJ1-1; D unclear. Germline loops: CDR1 MNHEY, CDR2 SVGAGI. The length of the CDR3 is 13 residues. Trimming removed 2 bases at V and 6 bases at J, with 10 bases between.

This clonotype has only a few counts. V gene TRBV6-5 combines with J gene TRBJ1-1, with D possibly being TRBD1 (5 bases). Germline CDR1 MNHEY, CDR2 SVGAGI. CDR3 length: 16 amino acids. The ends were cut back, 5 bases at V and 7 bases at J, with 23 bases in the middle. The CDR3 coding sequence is TGTGCCAGCAGTCCCGGGGAGGGGTTGACCCCTATTGAAGCTTTCTTT. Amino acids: CASSPGEGLTPIEAFF.

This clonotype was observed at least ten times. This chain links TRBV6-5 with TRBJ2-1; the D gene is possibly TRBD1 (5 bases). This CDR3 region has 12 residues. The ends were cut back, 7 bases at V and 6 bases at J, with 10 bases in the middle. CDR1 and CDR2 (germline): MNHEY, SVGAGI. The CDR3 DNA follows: TGTGCCAGCACCCAAAGGGGCAATGAGCAGTTCTTC. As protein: CASTQRGNEQFF.

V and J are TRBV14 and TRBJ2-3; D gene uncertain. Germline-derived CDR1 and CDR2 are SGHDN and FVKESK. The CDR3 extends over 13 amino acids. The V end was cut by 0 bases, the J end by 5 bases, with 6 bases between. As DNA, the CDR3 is TGTGCCAGCAGCCAAGATCTCGAAGATACGCAGTATTTT. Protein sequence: CASSQDLEDTQYF.

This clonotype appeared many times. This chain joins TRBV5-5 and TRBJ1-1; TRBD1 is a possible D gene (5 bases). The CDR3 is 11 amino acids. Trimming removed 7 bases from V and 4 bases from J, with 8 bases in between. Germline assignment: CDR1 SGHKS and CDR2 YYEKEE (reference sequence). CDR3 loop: CASGDLTEAFF. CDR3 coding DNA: TGTGCCAGCGGGGACCTCACTGAAGCTTTCTTT.

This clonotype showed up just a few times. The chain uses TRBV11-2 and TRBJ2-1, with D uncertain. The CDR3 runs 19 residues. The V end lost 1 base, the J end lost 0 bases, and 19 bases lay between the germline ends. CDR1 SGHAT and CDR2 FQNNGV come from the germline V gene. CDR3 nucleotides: TGTGCCAGCAGCTTAGTTAGGGTTGTCCATGCTTACTCCTACAATGAGCAGTTCTTC. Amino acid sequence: CASSLVRVVHAYSYNEQFF.

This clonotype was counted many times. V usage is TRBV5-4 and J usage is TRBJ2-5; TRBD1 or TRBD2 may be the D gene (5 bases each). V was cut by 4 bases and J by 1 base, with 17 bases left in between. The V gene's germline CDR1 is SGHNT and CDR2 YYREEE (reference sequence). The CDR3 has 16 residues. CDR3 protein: CASSPGTDTTQETQYF. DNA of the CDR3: TGTGCCAGCAGCCCGGGGACGGACACTACCCAAGAGACCCAGTACTTC.

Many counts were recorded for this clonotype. DNA for the CDR3: TGCAGTGCTACGGGACTTTTAAATGAGCAGTTCTTC. Protein: CSATGLLNEQFF. The chain is built from TRBV20-1 and TRBJ2-1, with D possibly TRBD2 on 6 matching bases. CDR1 DFQATT and CDR2 SNEGSKA come from the germline V gene (reference sequence). The CDR3 is 12 amino acids. V was trimmed by 4 bases and J by 7 bases, leaving 11 bases between them.

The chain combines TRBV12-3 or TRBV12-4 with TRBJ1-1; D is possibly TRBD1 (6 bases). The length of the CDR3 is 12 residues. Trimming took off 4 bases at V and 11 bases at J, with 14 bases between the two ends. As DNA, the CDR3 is TGTGCCAGCAGTTCCCACAGGGTTCCGGCTTTCTTT. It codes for CASSSHRVPAFF.

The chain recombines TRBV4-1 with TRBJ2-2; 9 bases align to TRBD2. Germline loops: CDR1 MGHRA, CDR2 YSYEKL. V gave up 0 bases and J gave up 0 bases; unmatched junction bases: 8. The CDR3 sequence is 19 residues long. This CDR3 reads CASSQDVGLATSNTGELFF. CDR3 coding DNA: TGCGCCAGCAGCCAAGATGTTGGACTAGCGACATCGAACACCGGGGAGCTGTTTTTT.

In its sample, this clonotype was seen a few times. The CDR3 region is CASKGARNTGELFF. In nucleotides, the CDR3 is TGTGCCAGTAAAGGGGCAAGGAACACCGGGGAGCTGTTTTTT. This chain links TRBV19 with TRBJ2-2; D is possibly TRBD1 (5 bases). The CDR3 is 14 residues long. The V end lost 7 bases, the J end lost 1 base, and 10 bases lay between the germline ends. Germline V gene sequence: CDR1 LNHDA, CDR2 SQIVND (reference sequence).

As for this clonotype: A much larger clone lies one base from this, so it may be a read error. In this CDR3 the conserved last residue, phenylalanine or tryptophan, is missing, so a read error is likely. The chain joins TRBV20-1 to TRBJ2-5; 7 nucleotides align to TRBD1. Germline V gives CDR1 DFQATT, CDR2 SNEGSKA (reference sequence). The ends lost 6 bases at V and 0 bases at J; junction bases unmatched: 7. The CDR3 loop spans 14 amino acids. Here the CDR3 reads CSAGGQADQETQYL. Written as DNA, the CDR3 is TGCAGTGCGGGTGGACAGGCCGACCAAGAGACCCAGTACTTA.

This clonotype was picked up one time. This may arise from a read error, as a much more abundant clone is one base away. The CDR3 nucleotides are TGCGGTGCTCCCAAGGACGGCGATGAGCAGTTCTTC. It is translated as CGAPKDGDEQFF. This sequence joins TRBV20-1 and TRBJ2-1, with unresolved D. This CDR3 region has 12 residues. Germline V gene sequence: CDR1 DFQATT, CDR2 SNEGSKA (reference sequence).